One sample yielded the 28 T cell receptor beta chains listed below, sequenced in a study of T cell repertoires in cytomegalovirus infection. Using its own MiXCR run on the reads, TCRdb lists one record per CDR3 protein. Among over 250,000 distinct CDR3 sequences listed, under 30% were seen once. Sequencing was carried out using PBMCs. The receptors shown here come from a human donor in good health (CMV status not recorded). Some clones in this sample may be carry-over from other donors' samples.

V usage is TRBV6-2 or TRBV6-3 and J usage is TRBJ2-1; 8 bases fit TRBD1. Losses at the gene ends were 7 bases for V and 12 bases for J; bases not matched to a gene: 5. The CDR3 spans 11 residues. CDR1 is MNHEY, CDR2 SVGEGT, per germline. The CDR3 loop reads CASTQGTGQFF. The CDR3, as DNA: TGTGCCAGCACCCAAGGGACAGGGCAGTTCTTC.

This clonotype came up many times. The V gene is TRBV7-2, the J gene TRBJ1-1, with D tentatively TRBD1 (5 bases). The length of the CDR3 is 13 residues. The germline V and J ends were trimmed by 3 bases and 8 bases, with 13 bases remaining between them. Germline V gene lookup returns CDR1 SGHTA and CDR2 FQGNSA. The CDR3 DNA reads TGTGCCAGCAGCTTGCCGGGGACGTACGAAGCTTTCTTT. Amino acids: CASSLPGTYEAFF.

The chain combines TRBV5-6 with TRBJ1-5; 8 bases agree with TRBD1. The CDR3 loop spans 16 amino acids. Trimming at V came to 2 bases and at J to 3 bases, leaving 7 bases not matched to a gene. Germline values: CDR1 SGHDT, CDR2 YYEEEE. CDR3 DNA sequence: TGTGCCAGCAGCTTCGGCCAGGGGGCCATCAATCAGCCCCAGCATTTT. Amino acid sequence: CASSFGQGAINQPQHF.

The chain has TRBV12-3 or TRBV12-4 and TRBJ2-1; TRBD1 is a possible D gene (7 bases). This CDR3 comprises 15 residues. Trimming stripped 6 bases from V and 9 bases from J, with 21 bases between. CDR3 sequence: CASSSPPGGLVEQFF. As DNA, the CDR3 is TGTGCCAGCAGCTCCCCCCCAGGGGGACTCGTTGAGCAGTTCTTC.

This clonotype was counted at least ten times. The V and J genes are TRBV28 and TRBJ1-1, with D tentatively TRBD1 (6 bases). V lost 4 bases and J lost 0, with 12 bases in between. Germline loops: CDR1 MDHEN, CDR2 SYDVKM. The CDR3 covers 15 residues. CDR3 sequence: CASSSGGQLNTEAFF. The CDR3, as DNA: TGTGCCAGCAGTTCCGGGGGCCAGTTGAACACTGAAGCTTTCTTT.

The V and J genes are TRBV28 and TRBJ2-1, with a weak D call TRBD2 (6 bases). Germline-derived CDR1 and CDR2 are MDHEN and SYDVKM. The CDR3 loop spans 12 amino acids. The V end lost 8 bases, the J end lost 7 bases, and 12 bases lay between the germline ends. The CDR3 here is CASPSDTNEQFF. The CDR3 coding sequence is TGTGCCAGCCCTAGCGATACTAATGAGCAGTTCTTC.

The chain links TRBV3-1 to TRBJ1-2; D perhaps matches TRBD1 (5 bases). This CDR3 spans 15 amino acids. The V end lost 4 bases, the J end lost 2 bases, and 14 bases lay between the germline ends. CDR1 is LGHDT, CDR2 YNNKEL, per germline (reference sequence). In nucleotides, the CDR3 is TGTGCCAGCAGCCTCTTTGGGGGAGGGAACTATGGCTACACCTTC. Its protein is CASSLFGGGNYGYTF.

This chain uses TRBV6-1 with TRBJ1-5; a weak D match, TRBD1 (5 bases). V was clipped by 9 bases and J by 7 bases, with 16 bases between them. Germline loops: CDR1 MNHNS, CDR2 SASEGT. This CDR3 is built from 13 residues. The CDR3 spells CASNRGTEQPQHF. Written as DNA, the CDR3 is TGTGCCAGTAACCGGGGGACGGAACAGCCCCAGCATTTT.

The rearrangement links TRBV2 to TRBJ2-7; tentatively, D is TRBD1 or TRBD2 (5 bases each). Germline assignment: CDR1 SNHLY and CDR2 FYNNEI. This CDR3 has 16 amino acids. The V end lost 6 bases, the J end lost 4 bases, and 22 bases lay between the germline ends. CDR3 DNA sequence: TGTGCCAGCAGCGGGGATTCAGGGCGGCGTGGGTACGAGCAGTACTTC. Translating gives CASSGDSGRRGYEQYF.

This clonotype was observed a few times. The chain couples TRBV6-1 to TRBJ1-5; 11 bases are a match to TRBD1. The CDR3 consists of 16 residues. Trimming removed 1 base from V and 4 bases from J; junction bases left unmatched: 3. Germline CDR1 reads MNHNS; CDR2 reads SASEGT. CDR3 in amino acids: CASSEVGTGGNQPQHF. CDR3 bases: TGTGCCAGCAGTGAAGTCGGGACAGGGGGAAATCAGCCCCAGCATTTT.

This chain uses TRBV11-2 with TRBJ2-7; the D gene is possibly TRBD1 (5 bases). Germline V gives CDR1 SGHAT, CDR2 FQNNGV. The ends were cut back, 4 bases at V and 4 bases at J, with 14 bases in the middle. The CDR3 has 14 amino acids. The CDR3 loop is CASSSARGFYEQYF. CDR3 coding DNA: TGTGCCAGCAGCTCCGCTAGGGGTTTTTACGAGCAGTACTTC.

This clonotype was seen only a few times. This rearrangement joins TRBV5-1 to TRBJ2-1, with a tentative D call TRBD2 (6 bases). CDR3 size: 15 residues. The germline V and J ends were trimmed by 0 bases and 3 bases, with 10 bases remaining between them. The germline gives CDR1 SGHRS, CDR2 YFSETQ. Here the CDR3 DNA reads TGCGCCAGCAGCTTGGGACTAGTCCTCTACAATGAGCAGTTCTTC. This encodes CASSLGLVLYNEQFF.

The chain employs TRBV18 and TRBJ1-1; perhaps TRBD1 as D (6 bases). The V gene's germline CDR1 is KGHSH and CDR2 LQKENI. V lost 3 bases to trimming and J lost 1 base, with 9 bases between them. The CDR3 runs 14 residues. The CDR3 spells CASSPGGPNTEAFF. In DNA form, the CDR3 reads TGTGCCAGCTCACCGGGGGGCCCGAACACTGAAGCTTTCTTT.

At least ten counts were recorded for this clonotype. This chain connects TRBV7-2 to TRBJ2-1; 10 bases are a match to TRBD2. Germline CDR1 SGHTA, CDR2 FQGNSA. The CDR3 is 20 residues long. After removal of 6 bases from V and 2 bases from J, the junction contained 19 bases not matched to a gene. CDR3 in DNA: TGTGCCAGCAGAAAATATAAGGCCCCCCTAGCGGGGGACCCCTACAATGAGCAGTTCTTC. Its translation is CASRKYKAPLAGDPYNEQFF. The full variable domain, rest sourced from reference TRBV7-2 and TRBJ2-1, is GAGVSQSPSNKVTEKGKDVELRCDPISGHTALYWYRQSLGQGLEFLIYFQGNSAPDKSGLPSDRFSAERTGGSVSTLTIQRTQQEDSAVYLCASRKYKAPLAGDPYNEQFFGPGTRLTVL.

This clonotype was found many times. The DNA of the CDR3 is TGTGCCAGCAGCGTTGAGGACCCCTCGGTTTCCACTGAAGCTTTCTTT. This codes for CASSVEDPSVSTEAFF. J is TRBJ1-1 and V is TRBV7-8; no reliable D call. Trimming pared 5 bases from V and 4 bases from J, leaving 20 bases between. The CDR3 loop spans 16 amino acids. CDR1 is SGHVS and CDR2 is FQNEAQ in the germline V gene.

This clonotype was seen a handful of times. This chain links TRBV5-4 with TRBJ2-6; 12 bases map to TRBD1. CDR3 size: 17 residues. From germline, CDR1 is SGHNT and CDR2 YYREEE (reference sequence). V shed 4 bases, J shed 4 bases, and the junction held 6 bases outside the gene matches. The CDR3 region is CASSTGQGAAGANVLTF. DNA of the CDR3: TGTGCCAGCAGCACGGGACAGGGGGCTGCAGGGGCCAACGTCCTGACTTTC.

This clonotype came up a few times. The chain has TRBV4-3 and TRBJ1-2; D gene unclear. This CDR3 comprises 15 residues. The germline gives CDR1 LGHNA, CDR2 YSLEER. V gave up 2 bases and J gave up 0 bases, with 10 bases separating them. The CDR3 DNA follows: TGCGCCAGCAGCCAAACGGTCGGGGCTAACTATGGCTACACCTTC. Protein sequence: CASSQTVGANYGYTF.

In this sample, this clonotype turned up a few times. V gene TRBV28 combines with J gene TRBJ2-7; no reliable D call. Germline-derived CDR1 and CDR2 are MDHEN and SYDVKM. CDR3 length: 17 residues. V lost 1 base, J lost 0 bases, and 16 bases lay in between. The CDR3 reads CASSLFGGSGSSYEQYF. Here the CDR3 DNA reads TGTGCCAGCAGTTTATTTGGTGGGTCAGGTAGCTCCTACGAGCAGTACTTC.

This clonotype appeared once. V and J are TRBV7-6 and TRBJ1-4, with D possibly being TRBD1 (6 bases). CDR1 is SGHVS and CDR2 is FNYEAQ in the germline V gene. The CDR3 length is 16 residues. Trimming removed 1 base at V and 7 bases at J, with 16 bases between. The CDR3 DNA reads TGTGCCAGCAGCTTAGGTGCACAGGGCCTAACTGAAAAACTGTTTTTT. This sequence encodes CASSLGAQGLTEKLFF.

This clonotype has more than one count but fewer than ten. The J gene is TRBJ2-5, the V gene TRBV20-1, with TRBD2 matching 7 bases. The CDR3 runs 15 residues. Germline V gene lookup returns CDR1 DFQATT and CDR2 SNEGSKA (reference sequence). V shed 6 bases and J 3 bases; nucleotides not matched to a gene: 13. CDR3 sequence reads: CSAPLTGTIKETQYF. The CDR3 DNA sequence: TGCAGTGCCCCTCTTACCGGGACTATAAAAGAGACCCAGTACTTC.

This clonotype has only a few counts. This chain joins TRBV10-3 and TRBJ1-2; D unresolved. In germline, CDR1 is ENHRY, CDR2 SYGVKD. The CDR3 has 12 residues. V gave up 7 bases and J gave up 8 bases, with 14 bases separating them. CDR3 protein: CAITRGMEGYTF. The CDR3 coding sequence is TGTGCCATCACTCGGGGAATGGAAGGCTACACCTTC.

About this clonotype itself: One end of the junction varies from germline; a read error may be responsible. The rearrangement uses TRBV20-1 and TRBJ1-2; perhaps TRBD1 as D (5 bases). The CDR3 is 13 residues long. From germline, CDR1 is DFQATT and CDR2 SNEGSKA (reference sequence). The CDR3 sequence is CSASWIRDYGYTF. For the CDR3, the DNA is TGCAGTGCTAGCTGGATCCGGGACTACGGCTACACCTTC.

This clonotype occurred many times. V and J are TRBV20-1 and TRBJ1-5, with D possibly TRBD1 on 5 matching bases. Germline assignment: CDR1 DFQATT and CDR2 SNEGSKA (reference sequence). Trimming removed 1 base at V and 5 bases at J, with 12 bases between. This CDR3 has 14 amino acids. The DNA for the CDR3 is TGCAGTGCTAGAGTGCGGGGAGGGGATCAGCCCCAGCATTTT. This sequence encodes CSARVRGGDQPQHF.

In this sample, this clonotype turned up a few times. This chain uses TRBV28 with TRBJ2-7, with 9 bases identical to TRBD1. CDR3 length equals 14 residues. The V segment lost 3 bases and the J segment 6 bases; nucleotides outside the gene matches: 6. Germline CDR1 is MDHEN and CDR2 is SYDVKM. CDR3 amino acids: CASSFPGTGREQYF. The CDR3 DNA reads as TGTGCCAGCAGTTTTCCCGGGACAGGGCGCGAGCAGTACTTC.

In this sample, this clonotype turned up many times. The gene calls are TRBV7-3 and TRBJ2-1; the D gene is possibly TRBD1 (5 bases). Trimming cost V 2 bases and J 1 base, with 9 bases left between them. Germline V gene data show CDR1 as SGHTA and CDR2 as FQGTGA. The CDR3 is 15 residues long. The DNA of the CDR3 is TGTGCCAGCAGCTTAGGGCCAGGGTCCTACAATGAGCAGTTCTTC. It is translated as CASSLGPGSYNEQFF.

This sequence joins TRBV7-9 and TRBJ1-1, with D perhaps matching TRBD1 (5 bases). V lost 5 bases to trimming and J lost 7 bases, with 17 bases between them. The germline CDR1 and CDR2 sequences are SEHNR and FQNEAQ (reference sequence). The CDR3 sequence is 14 residues long. The CDR3 nucleotides read TGTGCCAGCAGCGTAAAGGGGCAGGGTGATGAAGCTTTCTTT. Translating it yields CASSVKGQGDEAFF. Together with reference TRBV7-9 and TRBJ1-1, the CDR3 gives the full variable domain: DTGVSQNPRHKITKRGQNVTFRCDPISEHNRLYWYRQTLGQGPEFLTYFQNEAQLEKSRLLSDRFSAERPKGSFSTLEIQRTEQGDSAMYLCASSVKGQGDEAFFGQGTRLTVV.

V is TRBV5-1 and J is TRBJ2-5; 12 bases fit TRBD2. Trimming took 4 bases from V and 3 from J; bases not matched to a gene: 13. The germline CDR1 and CDR2 sequences are SGHRS and YFSETQ. The CDR3 spans 18 residues. Here the CDR3 reads CASSQTGLAGNYKETQYF. The CDR3 nucleotides read TGCGCCAGCAGCCAGACCGGACTAGCGGGGAATTATAAAGAGACCCAGTACTTC.

The V gene is TRBV2, the J gene TRBJ2-4; D may be TRBD1 or TRBD2 (6 bases each). Trimming took 6 bases from V and 5 from J, leaving 20 bases between them. This CDR3 spans 16 amino acids. The germline V gene encodes CDR1 SNHLY and CDR2 FYNNEI. The CDR3 loop reads CASSARPTGGENIQYF. CDR3 DNA sequence: TGTGCCAGCAGCGCAAGGCCAACCGGGGGCGAAAACATTCAGTACTTC.